Listed here is a single T cell receptor (beta chain). Its target is not known. The data derive from a study of identifying expanded T cells in peripheral blood. Study results and limitations: Differentially abundant clones: 0.95 to 1.5 between replicates, about 17 at approximately 14 days, 19 to 20 at four.

Some clones are missing from TCRdb's copy, which holds only in-frame ones; the method was immunoSEQ multiplex PCR. The table lists about 78,000 clones, almost 85% of them singletons. Input material: blood. The receptor was derived from a person aged 18-69 years in good health.

The CDR3 bases are TGTGCCAGCAGCTCCTCCGGAGGACTAGCGGGAGGTTACGAGCAGTACTTC. This translates into CASSSSGGLAGGYEQYF. The chain recombines TRBV7-9 with TRBJ2-7, with 14 positions matching TRBD2. J was trimmed by 4 bases and V by 4 bases; bases with no gene match: 9. The CDR3 spans 17 residues. In germline, CDR1 is SEHNR, CDR2 FQNEAQ (reference sequence).